This T cell receptor (beta chain) was sequenced during a study of neoadjuvant nivolumab and ipilimumab in lung cancer (dated by TCRdb to between 2020 and 2021). In the study overall: In the NEOSTAR trial, nivolumab was administered intravenously at 3 mg/kg on days 1, 15 and 29, and the combination arm also received ipilimumab 1 mg/kg on day 1 only. TCR repertoires were compared between pretherapy (baseline) peripheral blood and tumors resected at surgery after neoadjuvant immune checkpoint blockade. The major pathologic response (MPR) rate in the intention-to-treat population in each study arm was designated as the primary trial endpoint. Seven patients had matched pretherapy and resected tumor pairs analyzed, with four treated with nivolumab and three with nivolumab plus ipilimumab. In the trial, almost 45 patients with operable NSCLC were treated, of whom approximately 23 were randomized to nivolumab monotherapy and roughly 21 to nivolumab plus ipilimumab. Paper-wide results and their limitations: TCR sequencing was performed in a small number of samples. Resected tumors had greater TCR richness and clonality than tumor-adjacent uninvolved lung, and increases were observed in more dual-therapy-treated tumors. From pretherapy to surgery, increases in tumor T-cell richness and clonality were observed in three of three dual-therapy tumors but in only two of four nivolumab-treated tumors. No significant correlation was found between TCR clonality and pathologic tumor regression, and only one major-pathologic-response sample was available for the clonality analysis. TCR richness in pretherapy blood showed a positive correlation with richness in tumors resected after neoadjuvant therapy (Spearman R of about 0.77).

Library creation used the immunoSEQ multiplex PCR assay. As for the original processing: Richness and clonality were used to summarize the repertoires, and clones that significantly expanded or contracted between pre- and post-therapy samples were identified. TCRdb carries this immuneACCESS record with in-frame sequences only. Its versions omit some clonotypes, under half of them owing to an unresolved V gene in the studies checked, with the rest unexplained. From that table come the V and J calls and clone size; the DNA was used to work out D and trimming. The sample yields some 3,500 clones; 60% to 80% were counted once. About 1.3% of the sample comes from the top ten. According to the germline V gene, CDR1 reads SGHAT and CDR2 reads FQNNGV. Spanning cysteine to phenylalanine, the CDR3 consists of 13 amino acids. Only the CDR3 part of the read is kept: 39 bases, read in frame from the first base. V is reduced by 3 bases and J by 8 bases, leaving a spacing of 11 bases between them.

According to the study, the label for this sample's time point signals: at surgical resection after neoadjuvant nivolumab +/- ipilimumab. The samples were taken from NEOSTAR, a phase 2 randomized trial in operable NSCLC that tested neoadjuvant nivolumab or nivolumab plus ipilimumab, followed by surgery. As for this clone: This receptor's antigen is unknown. No base qualities exist here, and no much larger clone lies one base off it.

The material sequenced was peripheral blood, taken after neoadjuvant nivolumab, alone or with ipilimumab, at or shortly before surgery. The receptor comes from an adult with non-small cell lung cancer. The chain employs TRBV11-2 and TRBJ2-1, with the D segment identity uncertain. DNA sequence: TGTGCCAGCAGCTTCCCCTCAATGGATGAGCAGTTCTTC. It encodes CASSFPSMDEQFF.